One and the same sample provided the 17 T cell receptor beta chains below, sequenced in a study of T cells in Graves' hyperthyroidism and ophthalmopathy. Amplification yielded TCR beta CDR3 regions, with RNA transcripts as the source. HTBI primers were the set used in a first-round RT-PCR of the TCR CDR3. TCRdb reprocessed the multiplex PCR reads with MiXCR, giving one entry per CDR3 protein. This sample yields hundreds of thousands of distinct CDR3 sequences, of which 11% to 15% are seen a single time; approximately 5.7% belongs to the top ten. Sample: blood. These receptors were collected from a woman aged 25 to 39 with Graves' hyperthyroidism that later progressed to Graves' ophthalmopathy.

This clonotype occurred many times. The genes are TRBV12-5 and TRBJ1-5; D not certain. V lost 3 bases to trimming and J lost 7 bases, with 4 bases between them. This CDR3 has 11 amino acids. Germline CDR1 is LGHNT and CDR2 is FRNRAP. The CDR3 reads CASGFGQPQHF. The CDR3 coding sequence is TGTGCTAGTGGTTTTGGGCAGCCCCAGCATTTT.

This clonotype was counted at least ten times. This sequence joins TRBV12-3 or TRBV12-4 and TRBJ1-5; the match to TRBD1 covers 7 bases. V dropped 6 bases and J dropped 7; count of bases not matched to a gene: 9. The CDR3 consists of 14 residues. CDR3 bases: TGTGCCAGCAGCGAACAGGGGAAGAGCCAGCCCCAGCATTTT. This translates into CASSEQGKSQPQHF.

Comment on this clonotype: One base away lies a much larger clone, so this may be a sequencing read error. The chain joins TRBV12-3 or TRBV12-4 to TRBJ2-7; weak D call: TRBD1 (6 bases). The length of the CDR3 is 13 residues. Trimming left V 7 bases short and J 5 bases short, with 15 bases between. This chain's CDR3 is CASTSDSPHEQYF. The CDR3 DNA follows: TGTGCCAGCACCTCGGACAGTCCCCACGAGCAGTACTTC.

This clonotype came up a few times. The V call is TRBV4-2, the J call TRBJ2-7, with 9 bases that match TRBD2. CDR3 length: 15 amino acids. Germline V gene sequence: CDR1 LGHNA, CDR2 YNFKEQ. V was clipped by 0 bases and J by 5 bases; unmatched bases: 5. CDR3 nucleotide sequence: TGTGCCAGCAGCCAAGATTCGGCTAGCGGGAACGAGCAGTACTTC. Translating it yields CASSQDSASGNEQYF.

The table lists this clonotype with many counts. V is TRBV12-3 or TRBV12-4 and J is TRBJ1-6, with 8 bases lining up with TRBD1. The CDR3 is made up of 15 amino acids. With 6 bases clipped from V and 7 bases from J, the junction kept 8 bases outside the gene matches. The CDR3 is CASRDREISNSPLHF. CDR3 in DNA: TGTGCCAGCAGGGACAGGGAGATAAGCAATTCACCCCTCCACTTT.

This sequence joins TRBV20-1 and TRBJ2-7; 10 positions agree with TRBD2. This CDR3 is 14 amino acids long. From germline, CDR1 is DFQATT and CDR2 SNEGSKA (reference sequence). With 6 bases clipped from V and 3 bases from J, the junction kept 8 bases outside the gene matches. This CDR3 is CSAQGLALVYEQYF. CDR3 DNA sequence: TGCAGTGCGCAGGGACTAGCGCTAGTCTACGAGCAGTACTTC.

As DNA, the CDR3 is TGTGCCAGCATAACTTCCTCTTGGACAGGGGTCTACGAGCAGTACTTC. This encodes CASITSSWTGVYEQYF. The chain combines TRBV13 with TRBJ2-7; 9 bases line up with TRBD1. Germline-derived CDR1 and CDR2 are PRHDT and FYEKMQ (reference sequence). The CDR3 is 16 residues long. The V gene end was trimmed by 7 bases and the J gene end by 3 bases; junction bases not matched to a gene: 13.

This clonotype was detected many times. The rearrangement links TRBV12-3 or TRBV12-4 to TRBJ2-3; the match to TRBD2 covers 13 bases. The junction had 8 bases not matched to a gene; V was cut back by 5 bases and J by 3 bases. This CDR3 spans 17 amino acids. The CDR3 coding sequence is TGTGCCAGCAGTAATCCGGGACTAGCGGGAAGAACAGATACGCAGTATTTT. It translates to CASSNPGLAGRTDTQYF.

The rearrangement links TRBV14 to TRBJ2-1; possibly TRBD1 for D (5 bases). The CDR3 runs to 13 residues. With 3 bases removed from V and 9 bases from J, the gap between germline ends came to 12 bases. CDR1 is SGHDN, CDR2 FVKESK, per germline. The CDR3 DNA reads TGTGCCAGCAGCCAGGGGCAATACGGTGAGCAGTTCTTC. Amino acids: CASSQGQYGEQFF.

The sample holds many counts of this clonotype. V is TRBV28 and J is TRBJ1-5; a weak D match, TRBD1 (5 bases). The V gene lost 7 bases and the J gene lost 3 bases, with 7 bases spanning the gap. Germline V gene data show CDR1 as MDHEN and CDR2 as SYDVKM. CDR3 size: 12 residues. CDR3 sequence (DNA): TGTGCCAGCAAGGGGTCCAATCAGCCCCAGCATTTT. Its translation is CASKGSNQPQHF. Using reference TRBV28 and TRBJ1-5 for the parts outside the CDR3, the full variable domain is DVKVTQSSRYLVKRTGEKVFLECVQDMDHENMFWYRQDPGLGLRLIYFSYDVKMKEKGDIPEGYSVSREKKERFSLILESASTNQTSMYLCASKGSNQPQHFGDGTRLSIL.

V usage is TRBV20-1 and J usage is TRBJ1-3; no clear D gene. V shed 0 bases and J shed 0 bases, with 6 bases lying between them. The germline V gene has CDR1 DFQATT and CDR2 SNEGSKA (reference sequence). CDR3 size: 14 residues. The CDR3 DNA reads TGCAGTGCTAGAGACAGCCTCTCTGGAAACACCATATATTTT. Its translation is CSARDSLSGNTIYF.

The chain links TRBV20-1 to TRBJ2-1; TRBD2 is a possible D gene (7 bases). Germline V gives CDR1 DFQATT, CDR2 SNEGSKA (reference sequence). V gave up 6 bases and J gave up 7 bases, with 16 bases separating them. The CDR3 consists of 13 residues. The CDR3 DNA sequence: TGCAGTGCCCCGGGGGGCCTGTGGAATGAGCAGTTCTTC. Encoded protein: CSAPGGLWNEQFF.

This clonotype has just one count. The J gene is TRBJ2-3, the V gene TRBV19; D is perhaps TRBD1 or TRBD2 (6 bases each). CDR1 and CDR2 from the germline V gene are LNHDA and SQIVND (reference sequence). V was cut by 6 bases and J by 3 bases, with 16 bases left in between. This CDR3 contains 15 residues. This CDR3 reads CASSWGTGRTDTQYF. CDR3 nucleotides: TGTGCCAGTAGCTGGGGAACAGGGAGGACAGATACGCAGTATTTT.

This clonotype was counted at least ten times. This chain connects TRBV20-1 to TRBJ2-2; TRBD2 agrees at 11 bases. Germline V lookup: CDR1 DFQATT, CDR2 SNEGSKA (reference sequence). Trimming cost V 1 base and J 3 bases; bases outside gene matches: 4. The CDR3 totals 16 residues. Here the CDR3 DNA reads TGCAGTGCTAGAGGTACTAGCGGGAGTTACACCGGGGAGCTGTTTTTT. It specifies CSARGTSGSYTGELFF.

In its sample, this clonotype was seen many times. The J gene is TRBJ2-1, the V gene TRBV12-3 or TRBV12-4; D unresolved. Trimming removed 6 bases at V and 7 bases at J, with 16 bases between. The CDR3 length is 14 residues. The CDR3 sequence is CASRYPAATNEQFF. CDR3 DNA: TGTGCCAGCAGATATCCCGCGGCTACGAATGAGCAGTTCTTC.

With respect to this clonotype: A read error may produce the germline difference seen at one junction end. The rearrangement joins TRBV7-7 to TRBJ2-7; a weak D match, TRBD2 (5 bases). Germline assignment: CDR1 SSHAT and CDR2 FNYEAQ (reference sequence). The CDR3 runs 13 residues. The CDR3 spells CASSQDEGNEQYF. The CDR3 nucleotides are TGTGCTAGCAGCCAGGATGAGGGTAACGAGCAGTACTTC. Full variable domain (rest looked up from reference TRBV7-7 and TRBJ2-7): GAGVSQSPRYKVTKRGQDVTLRCDPISSHATLYWYQQALGQGPEFLTYFNYEAQPDKSGLPSDRFSAERPEGSISTLTIQRTEQRDSAMYRCASSQDEGNEQYFGPGTRLTVT.

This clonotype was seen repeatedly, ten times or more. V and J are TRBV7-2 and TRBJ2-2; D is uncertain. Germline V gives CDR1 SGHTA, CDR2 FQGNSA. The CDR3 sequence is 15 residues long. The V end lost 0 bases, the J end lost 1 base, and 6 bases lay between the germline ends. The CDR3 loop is CASSLAGMNTGELFF. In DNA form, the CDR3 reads TGTGCCAGCAGCTTAGCCGGAATGAACACCGGGGAGCTGTTTTTT.